This T cell receptor (beta chain) derives from a study of cytomegalovirus exposure and HLA in healthy donors. This clone was detected only a few times. Donors showed nominal health when sampled, although they likely had unrecorded immune exposures. PCR used 60 Vbeta primers and 13 Jbeta primers. TCRdb keeps only in-frame clones here, not all; method: immunoSEQ multiplex PCR. This table has some 170,000 clones, approximately 79% appearing once. Per the germline V gene, CDR1 is MDHEN and CDR2 is SYDVKM. The CDR3 consists of 14 residues. The clonotype was recovered from a man between 40 and 49 years old in good health and CMV-seronegative. Sequencing was performed on PBMCs. The chain joins TRBV28 to TRBJ2-5; D might be TRBD1 (6 bases). The DNA end is a closer match to TRBJ2-7, so the J assignment may be wrong. CDR3 sequence (DNA): TGTGCCAGTATCGATGCAGGGGCGGGCTACGAGCAGTACTTC. Translation: CASIDAGAGYEQYF.